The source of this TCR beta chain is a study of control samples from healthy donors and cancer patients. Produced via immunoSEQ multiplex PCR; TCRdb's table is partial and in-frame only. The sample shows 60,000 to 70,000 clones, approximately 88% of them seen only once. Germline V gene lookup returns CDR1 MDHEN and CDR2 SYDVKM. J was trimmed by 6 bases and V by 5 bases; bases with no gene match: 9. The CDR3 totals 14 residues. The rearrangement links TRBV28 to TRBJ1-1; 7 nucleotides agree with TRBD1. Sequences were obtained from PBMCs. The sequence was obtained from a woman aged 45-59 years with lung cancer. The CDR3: CASSHYLRGPEAFF. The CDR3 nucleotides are TGTGCCAGCAGTCATTACCTAAGGGGGCCTGAAGCTTTCTTT. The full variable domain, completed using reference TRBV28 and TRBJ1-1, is DVKVTQSSRYLVKRTGEKVFLECVQDMDHENMFWYRQDPGLGLRLIYFSYDVKMKEKGDIPEGYSVSREKKERFSLILESASTNQTSMYLCASSHYLRGPEAFFGQGTRLTVV.